The sequence of this T cell receptor (beta chain) was determined in a study of CD8+ T cells in alopecia areata. General study points: Alphabeta T cells residing in normal skin are also sequenced in scalp samples.

With V trimmed by 7 bases and J by 3 bases, 9 bases remained unmatched. Per the germline V gene, CDR1 is SGHRS and CDR2 is YFSETQ. The CDR3 has 15 residues. In each case, RNA was isolated and then reverse transcribed into cDNA as the sequencing template. Sequencing used immunoSEQ multiplex PCR; TCRdb keeps in-frame clones, though not all of them. The table lists 150,000 to 200,000 clones, less than 70% of them singletons. The sample's treatment: oral pan-JAK inhibitor, 5-10 mg twice daily. As regards this clone: Its specificity is not known.

The source was CD4+ T cells sorted from blood, collected at week 24, from a patient treated with tofacitinib. The rearrangement joins TRBV5-1 to TRBJ2-1; 8 bases agree with TRBD1. The receptor's source is a human donor with alopecia areata. The CDR3 region has the DNA TGCGCCAGCGGGACAGGAGACAGGGGCTACAATGAGCAGTTCTTC. Amino acid sequence: CASGTGDRGYNEQFF.